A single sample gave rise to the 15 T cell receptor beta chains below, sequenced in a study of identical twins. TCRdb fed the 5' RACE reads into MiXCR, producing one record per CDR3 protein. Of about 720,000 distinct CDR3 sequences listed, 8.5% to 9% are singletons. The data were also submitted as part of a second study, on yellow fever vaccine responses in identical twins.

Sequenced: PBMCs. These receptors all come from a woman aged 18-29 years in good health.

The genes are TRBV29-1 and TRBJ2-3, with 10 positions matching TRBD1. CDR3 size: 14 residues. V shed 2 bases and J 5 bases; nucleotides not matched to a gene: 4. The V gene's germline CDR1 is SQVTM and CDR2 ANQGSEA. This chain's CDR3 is CSVEQGQGRDTQYF. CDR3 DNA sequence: TGCAGCGTTGAACAGGGACAGGGGCGAGATACGCAGTATTTT.

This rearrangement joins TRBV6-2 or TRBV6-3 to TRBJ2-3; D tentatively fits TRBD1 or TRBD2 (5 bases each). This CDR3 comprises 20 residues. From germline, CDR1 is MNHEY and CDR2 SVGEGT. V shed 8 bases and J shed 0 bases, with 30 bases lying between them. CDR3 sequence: CASSSSPLGLALDSTDTQYF. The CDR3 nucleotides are TGTGCCAGCTCCTCAAGCCCATTGGGGCTAGCCCTAGATAGCACAGATACGCAGTATTTT.

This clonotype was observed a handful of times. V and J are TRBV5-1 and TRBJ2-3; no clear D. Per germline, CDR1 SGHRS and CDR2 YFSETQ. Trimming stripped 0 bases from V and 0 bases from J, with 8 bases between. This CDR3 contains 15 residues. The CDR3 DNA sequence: TGCGCCAGCAGCTTGGTCACAGCTAGCACAGATACGCAGTATTTT. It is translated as CASSLVTASTDTQYF.

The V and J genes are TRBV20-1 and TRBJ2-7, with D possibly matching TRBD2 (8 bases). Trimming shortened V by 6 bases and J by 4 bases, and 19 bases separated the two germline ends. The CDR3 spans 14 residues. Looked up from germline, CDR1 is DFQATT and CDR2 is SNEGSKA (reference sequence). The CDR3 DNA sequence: TGCAGTGCCTATAGCGGGAAGGGGGCATACGAGCAGTACTTC. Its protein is CSAYSGKGAYEQYF.

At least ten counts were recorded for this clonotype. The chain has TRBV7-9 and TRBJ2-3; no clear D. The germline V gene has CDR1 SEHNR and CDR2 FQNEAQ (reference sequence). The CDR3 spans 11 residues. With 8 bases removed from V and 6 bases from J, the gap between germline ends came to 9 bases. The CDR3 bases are TGTGCCAGCGGGTTTGGGGATACGCAGTATTTT. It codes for CASGFGDTQYF.

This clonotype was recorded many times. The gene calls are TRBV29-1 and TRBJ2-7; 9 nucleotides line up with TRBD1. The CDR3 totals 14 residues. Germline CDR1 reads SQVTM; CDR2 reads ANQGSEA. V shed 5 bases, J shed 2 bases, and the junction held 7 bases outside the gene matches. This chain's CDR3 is CSVSSDRGAYEQYF. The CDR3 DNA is TGCAGCGTTTCATCGGACAGGGGAGCCTACGAGCAGTACTTC.

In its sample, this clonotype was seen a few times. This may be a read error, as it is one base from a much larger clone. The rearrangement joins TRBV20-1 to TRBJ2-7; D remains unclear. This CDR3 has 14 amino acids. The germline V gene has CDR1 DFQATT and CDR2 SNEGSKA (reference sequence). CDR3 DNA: TGCAGTGTTAGAGATTCCAGCGCGGACTACGAGCAGTACTTC. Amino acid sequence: CSVRDSSADYEQYF.

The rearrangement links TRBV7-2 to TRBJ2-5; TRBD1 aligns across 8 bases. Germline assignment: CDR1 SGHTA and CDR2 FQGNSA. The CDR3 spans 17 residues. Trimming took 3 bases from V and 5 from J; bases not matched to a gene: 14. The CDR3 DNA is TGTGCCAGCAGCTTGTTGGTGTTGATGGACAGGGTGGAGACCCAGTACTTC. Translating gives CASSLLVLMDRVETQYF.

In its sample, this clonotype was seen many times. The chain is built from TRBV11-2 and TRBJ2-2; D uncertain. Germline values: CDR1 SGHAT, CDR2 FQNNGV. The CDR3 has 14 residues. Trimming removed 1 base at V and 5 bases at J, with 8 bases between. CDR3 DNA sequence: TGTGCCAGCAGCTTAGTCAAGAGGACCGGGGAGCTGTTTTTT. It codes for CASSLVKRTGELFF.

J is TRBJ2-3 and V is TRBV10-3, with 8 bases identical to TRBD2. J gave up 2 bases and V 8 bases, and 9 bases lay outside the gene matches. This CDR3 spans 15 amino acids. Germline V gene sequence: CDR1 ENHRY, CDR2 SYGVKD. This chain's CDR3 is CAIAQRAGATDTQYF. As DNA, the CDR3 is TGTGCCATCGCCCAACGAGCGGGAGCCACAGATACGCAGTATTTT.

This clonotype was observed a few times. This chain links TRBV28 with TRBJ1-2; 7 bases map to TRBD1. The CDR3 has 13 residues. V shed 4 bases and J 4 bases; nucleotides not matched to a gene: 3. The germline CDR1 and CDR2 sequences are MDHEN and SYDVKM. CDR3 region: CASSSRDSYGYTF. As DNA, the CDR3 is TGTGCCAGCAGTTCCAGGGACAGCTATGGCTACACCTTC.

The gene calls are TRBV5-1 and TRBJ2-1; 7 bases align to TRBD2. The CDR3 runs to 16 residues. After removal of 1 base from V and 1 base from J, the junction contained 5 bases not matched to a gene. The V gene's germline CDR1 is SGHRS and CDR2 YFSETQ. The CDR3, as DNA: TGCGCCAGCAGCTTGTATGGGGGGGGTTCCTACAATGAGCAGTTCTTC. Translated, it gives CASSLYGGGSYNEQFF.

The CDR3 reads CASSVWGIPQYF. CDR3 coding DNA: TGTGCCAGTAGTGTATGGGGGATTCCGCAGTATTTT. The rearrangement links TRBV19 to TRBJ2-3; possibly TRBD1 or TRBD2 for D (5 bases each). CDR1 and CDR2 from the germline V gene are LNHDA and SQIVND (reference sequence). The ends were cut back, 5 bases at V and 10 bases at J, with 13 bases in the middle. This CDR3 has 12 residues.

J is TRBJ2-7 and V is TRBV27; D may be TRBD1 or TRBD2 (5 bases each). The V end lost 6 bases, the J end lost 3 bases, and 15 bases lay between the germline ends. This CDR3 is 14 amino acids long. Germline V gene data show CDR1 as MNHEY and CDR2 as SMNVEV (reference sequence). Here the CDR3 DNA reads TGTGCCAGCAGCCGGGACGGATGGAACTACGAGCAGTACTTC. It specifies CASSRDGWNYEQYF.

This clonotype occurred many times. The CDR3 protein is CASSFRNEQFF. The CDR3 DNA reads as TGTGCCAGCAGCTTCAGGAATGAGCAGTTCTTC. The chain links TRBV12-3 or TRBV12-4 to TRBJ2-1; D not certain. CDR3 length: 11 residues. Trimming pared 6 bases from V and 7 bases from J, leaving 7 bases between.